These T cell receptor beta chains were read from a single sample in a study of control samples from healthy donors and cancer patients. Some clones are missing from TCRdb's copy, which holds only in-frame ones; the method was immunoSEQ multiplex PCR. The table has 100,000 to 150,000 clones, roughly 86% seen once. Sequencing input: blood. These TCRs come from a man aged 60-69 years in good health. Each CDR3 is given with its conserved first and last residue. The order of the fields is V gene, CDR3 length, CDR3 protein.

TRBV5-1	14	CASSPGQYNEKLFF
TRBV7-9	16	CASSLAAGYGANVLTF
TRBV6-5	15	CASRSYPTGNTEAFF
TRBV15	14	CATSRGDALGELFF
TRBV19	15	CASSIDLGLGTEQYF
TRBV10-3	18	CAISEPFLGGGGTYEQYF
TRBV10-2	15	CASSESGTTNEKLFF
TRBV2	15	CASCLSTGSGEKLFF
TRBV11-2	14	CASSLMTSSYEQFF
TRBV10-2	12	CASRGVNEKLFF
TRBV9	14	CASSVATGSTEAFF
TRBV19	15	CASSTHDRFTDTQYF
TRBV28	13	CASSLLQPYEQYF
TRBV19	13	CASSIARNTEAFF
TRBV6-9	18	CASSEGATRGQTTDTQYF
TRBV30	13	CAWSQRGYTEAFF
TRBV4-2	16	CASSQTRLAGAHTQYF
TRBV9	18	CASSVGTGTYGSPYEQYF
TRBV4-2	18	CASSQDSPQGYSGNTIYF
TRBV11-1	15	CASSLKTKVYYEQYF
TRBV9	16	CASSVGWGTDHYEQYF
TRBV7-2	15	CASSPDSPSTDTQYF
TRBV10-3	14	CAISEDGGPQPQHF
TRBV4-3	15	CASSTPGQSHNEQFF